This T cell receptor (beta chain) comes out of a study of response to subunit inactivated influenza vaccine. Study conclusions and caveats: After each seasonal influenza vaccination, few new T cells are recruited, the authors suggested.

TCRdb reprocessed the RT-PCR reads via MiXCR and lists one record per CDR3 protein. The data show some 850,000 distinct CDR3 sequences, with 15% to 20% seen just once and 11% held by the top ten. A word on this clonotype: What it binds is not known.

CDR3 length: 15 amino acids. V gave up 9 bases and J gave up 0 bases; unmatched junction bases: 9. In germline, CDR1 is ENHRY, CDR2 SYGVKD. The receptor was derived from a man over 45 who received an inactivated influenza vaccine. The source was PBMCs from blood, collected less than 6 days after vaccination. The V call is TRBV10-3, the J call TRBJ1-1, with 8 bases fitting TRBD1. CDR3 amino acids: CAIEGQDMMNTEAFF. The CDR3 nucleotides read TGTGCCATAGAGGGACAGGACATGATGAACACTGAAGCTTTCTTT.